The subject of this entry is one TCR beta chain. There is no known antigen for this receptor. No clone much larger than this one lies a single base away; base qualities are absent. The Qiagen DNeasy kit was used to extract genomic DNA both from unsorted PBMCs and from the negatively selected CD4+ and CD8+ fractions. TCR beta CDR3 regions were subjected to amplification by immunoSEQ multiplex PCR with primers that anneal to V and J segments. A synthetic immune receptor repertoire was used to minimize amplification bias, and any remaining bias was removed computationally after sequencing. The authors' pipeline ran thus. Repertoire diversity was quantified as the Shannon entropy index using custom Python scripts. Unsorted, CD4+ and CD8+ repertoires were analyzed separately, except in combined analyses where CD4+ and CD8+ sequences were merged in silico. Clonal expansion was defined as at least a 2-fold frequency increase after treatment relative to C1D1, with a pseudocount of 0.5 for undetected baseline clones. Singleton clones were defined as clones with 0 or 1 copy at C1D1, and non-singleton clones were defined as clones with 2 or more copies. Clones expanded in unsorted samples were labelled as CD4+, CD8+ or unknown by matching protein sequences in sorted samples from the same patient. Wilcoxon tests were applied to paired samples to test diversity changes from C1D1 to C4D1. TCRdb carries this immuneACCESS record with in-frame sequences only. Its versions omit some clonotypes, under half of them owing to an unresolved V gene in the studies checked, with the rest unexplained. The V and J calls and clone size are taken from that table; D and trimming were inferred from the DNA. The sample profile shows tens of thousands of clones; around 86% of them were found once. Of the sample, nearly 2.5% falls within the top ten clones.

The record originates from a study of PD-1 blockade in classical Hodgkin lymphoma (dated by TCRdb to the early 2020s). Background on the whole study: Nivolumab dosing was 3 mg/kg intravenously every 2 weeks, continuing until either disease progression or unacceptable toxicity. The study used TCR beta sequencing and CyTOF to define a peripheral blood immune signature of response to PD-1 blockade in classical Hodgkin lymphoma.

This specimen's time point label, interpreted: cycle 1 day 1 (C1D1), immediately before nivolumab initiation. Every trial patient had relapsed after autologous stem cell transplantation, and cohorts A, B and C differed in prior brentuximab vedotin exposure. The trial cohort included 55 to 65 patients with relapsed/refractory classical Hodgkin lymphoma, and each patient had a best overall response of complete response, partial response or progressive disease. In the multi-cohort phase II CheckMate 205 trial, trial patients received single-agent nivolumab. An independent review committee assessed best overall response by applying the 2007 International Working Group response criteria. PBMCs from the trial were collected at three points: immediately before nivolumab initiation (C1D1), and during therapy at cycle 2 day 1 and cycle 4 day 1. Peripheral blood was collected in 8 mL Vacutainer Cell Preparation Tubes, from which PBMCs were isolated by centrifugation and then cryopreserved.

CDR1 and CDR2, per the germline V gene, are SNHLY and FYNNEI. V lost 5 bases and J lost 6 bases; the stretch between them is 14 bases long. The CDR3 measures 14 amino acids from cysteine to phenylalanine. The retained sequence is limited to the CDR3, 42 bases, with the frame set at the first base. Overall results and qualifications from the work: The study covered only a single clinical trial cohort, and the causes of the repertoire differences, possibly disease activity or prior therapy, were still not defined. Baseline diversity similar to that of newly diagnosed patients was observed in trial patients achieving complete response, whereas significantly lower diversity was observed in partial responders and progressors. Baseline TCR diversity was reported to be lower in newly diagnosed patients than in healthy donors and to be lower still in relapsed/refractory patients. Lower diversity was observed in patients in whom nivolumab was started less than 1 year after ASCT, and these patients were excluded from later analyses so that confounding by immune reconstitution would be avoided. A significant rise by C4D1 was seen in CD4+ but not CD8+ TCR diversity (p=0.0027 vs p=0.16), with the rise being most apparent in complete responders (p=0.02).

The chain links TRBV2 with TRBJ1-5; TRBD1 might be the D gene, on 6 matching bases. The source of this sequence is a human donor with classical Hodgkin lymphoma. The input for sequencing was peripheral blood mononuclear cells (PBMCs), taken at baseline. CDR3 protein: CASSLSGVGQPQHF. DNA sequence: TGTGCCAGCAGTTTATCAGGGGTGGGTCAGCCCCAGCATTTT.